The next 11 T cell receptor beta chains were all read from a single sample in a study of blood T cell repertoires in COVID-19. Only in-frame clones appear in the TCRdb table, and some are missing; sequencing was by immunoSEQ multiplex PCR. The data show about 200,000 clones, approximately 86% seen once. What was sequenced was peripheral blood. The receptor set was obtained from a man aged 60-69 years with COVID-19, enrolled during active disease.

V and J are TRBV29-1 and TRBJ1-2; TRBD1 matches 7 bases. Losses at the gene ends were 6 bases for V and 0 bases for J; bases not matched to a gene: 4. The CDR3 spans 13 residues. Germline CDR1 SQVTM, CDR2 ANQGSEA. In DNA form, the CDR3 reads TGCAGCGTAAGGACAGGAGCTAACTATGGCTACACCTTC. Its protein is CSVRTGANYGYTF.

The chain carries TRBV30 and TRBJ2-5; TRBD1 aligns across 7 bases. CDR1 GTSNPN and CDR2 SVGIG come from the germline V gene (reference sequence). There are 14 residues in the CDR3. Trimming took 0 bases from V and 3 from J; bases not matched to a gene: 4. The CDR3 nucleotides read TGTGCCTGGAGTGTCGGGACAGCTAAAGAGACCCAGTACTTC. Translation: CAWSVGTAKETQYF.

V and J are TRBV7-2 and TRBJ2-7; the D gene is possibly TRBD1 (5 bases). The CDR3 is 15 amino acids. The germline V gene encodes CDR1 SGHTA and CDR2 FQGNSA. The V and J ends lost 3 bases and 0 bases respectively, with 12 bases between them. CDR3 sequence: CASSLRTLSSYEQYF. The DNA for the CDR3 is TGTGCCAGCAGCTTGAGGACACTGAGCTCCTACGAGCAGTACTTC.

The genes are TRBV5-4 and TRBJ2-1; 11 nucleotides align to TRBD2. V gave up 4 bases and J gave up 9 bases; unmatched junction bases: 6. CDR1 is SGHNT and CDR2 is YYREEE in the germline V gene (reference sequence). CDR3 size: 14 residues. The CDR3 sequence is CASSPGLAEGEQFF. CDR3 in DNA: TGTGCCAGCAGCCCGGGACTAGCGGAGGGTGAGCAGTTCTTC.

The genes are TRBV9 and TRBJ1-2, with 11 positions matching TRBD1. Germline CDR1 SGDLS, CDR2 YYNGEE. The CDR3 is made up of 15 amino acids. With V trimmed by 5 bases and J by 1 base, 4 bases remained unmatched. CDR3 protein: CASRGQGAVNYGYTF. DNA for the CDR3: TGTGCCAGCAGAGGACAGGGGGCAGTTAACTATGGCTACACCTTC.

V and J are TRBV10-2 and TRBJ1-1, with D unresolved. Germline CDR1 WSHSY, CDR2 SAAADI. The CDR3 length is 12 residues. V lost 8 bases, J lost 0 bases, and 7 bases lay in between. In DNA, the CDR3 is TGCGCCAGCCTGGAGTTGAACACTGAAGCTTTCTTT. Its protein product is CASLELNTEAFF.

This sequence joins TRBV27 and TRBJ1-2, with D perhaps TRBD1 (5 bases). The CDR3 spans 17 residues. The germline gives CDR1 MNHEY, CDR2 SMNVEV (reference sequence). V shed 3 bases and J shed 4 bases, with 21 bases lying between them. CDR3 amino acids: CASSFGAGVLGIYGYTF. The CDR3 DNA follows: TGTGCCAGCAGTTTTGGGGCGGGGGTCCTAGGGATCTATGGCTACACCTTC.

The CDR3 loop is CASYTTGGAGTEAFF. CDR3 in DNA: TGTGCCAGCTATACGACAGGGGGCGCAGGAACTGAAGCTTTCTTT. This chain joins TRBV27 and TRBJ1-1; 10 bases are shared with TRBD1. The CDR3 runs 15 residues. The V gene end was trimmed by 8 bases and the J gene end by 5 bases; junction bases not matched to a gene: 11. Germline V gene lookup returns CDR1 MNHEY and CDR2 SMNVEV (reference sequence).

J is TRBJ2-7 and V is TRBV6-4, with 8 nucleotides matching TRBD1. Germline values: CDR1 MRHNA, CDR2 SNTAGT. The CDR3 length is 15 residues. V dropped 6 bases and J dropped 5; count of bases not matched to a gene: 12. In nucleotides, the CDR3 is TGTGCCAGCAGCATAAGGACAGGGCGCGGCGACGAGCAGTACTTC. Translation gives CASSIRTGRGDEQYF.

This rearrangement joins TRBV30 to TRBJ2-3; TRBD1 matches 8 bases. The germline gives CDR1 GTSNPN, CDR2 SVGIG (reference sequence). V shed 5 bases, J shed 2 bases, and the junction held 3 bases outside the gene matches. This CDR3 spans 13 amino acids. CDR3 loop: CAWGQGLTDTQYF. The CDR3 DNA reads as TGTGCCTGGGGACAGGGACTCACAGATACGCAGTATTTT.

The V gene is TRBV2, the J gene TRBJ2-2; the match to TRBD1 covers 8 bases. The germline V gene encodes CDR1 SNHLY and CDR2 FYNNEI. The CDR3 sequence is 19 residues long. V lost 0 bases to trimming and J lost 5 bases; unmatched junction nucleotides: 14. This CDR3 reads CASSEASHQDRVRTGELFF. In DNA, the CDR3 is TGTGCCAGCAGTGAAGCGTCCCATCAGGACAGGGTGAGGACCGGGGAGCTGTTTTTT.